These 15 T cell receptor beta chains originate from one sample sequenced in a study of blood T cell repertoires in COVID-19. Measured with immunoSEQ multiplex PCR; TCRdb has only the in-frame clones, and not every one. Of about 39,000 clones listed, 87% are singletons. The specimen sequenced was peripheral blood. All receptors come from a man aged 60-69 years with acute or convalescent COVID-19.

This chain connects TRBV30 to TRBJ1-2; D remains ambiguous. The CDR3 covers 16 residues. CDR1 is GTSNPN and CDR2 is SVGIG in the germline V gene (reference sequence). The V and J ends lost 0 bases and 3 bases respectively, with 17 bases between them. This CDR3 reads CAWSVGRRVGDYGYTF. In nucleotides, the CDR3 is TGTGCCTGGAGTGTAGGTCGGCGGGTTGGTGACTATGGCTACACCTTC.

The chain has TRBV10-3 and TRBJ2-1; 12 positions agree with TRBD2. J lost 7 bases, V lost 4 bases, and 5 bases had no gene match. This CDR3 is 15 amino acids long. Germline loops: CDR1 ENHRY, CDR2 SYGVKD. The CDR3 sequence is CAISARTSGKNEQFF. The CDR3 bases are TGTGCCATCAGTGCGCGGACTAGCGGGAAGAATGAGCAGTTCTTC.

The chain has TRBV11-2 and TRBJ2-2; D call uncertain. From germline, CDR1 is SGHAT and CDR2 FQNNGV. CDR3 size: 13 residues. V gave up 5 bases and J gave up 4 bases, with 8 bases separating them. The CDR3 DNA sequence: TGTGCCAGCAGCCCCGAAGCCACCGGGGAGCTGTTTTTT. Its protein product is CASSPEATGELFF.

The V call is TRBV27, the J call TRBJ2-1, with D possibly TRBD1 on 5 matching bases. This CDR3 is built from 16 residues. The V gene lost 7 bases and the J gene lost 0 bases, with 16 bases spanning the gap. Germline V gives CDR1 MNHEY, CDR2 SMNVEV (reference sequence). The CDR3 DNA is TGTGCCAGCATCTCAAGGGGCAGAATCTCCTACAATGAGCAGTTCTTC. It codes for CASISRGRISYNEQFF.

This clone was seen just once. The rearrangement links TRBV10-3 to TRBJ2-3; 9 bases fit TRBD1. J gave up 2 bases and V 8 bases, and 26 bases lay outside the gene matches. This CDR3 spans 21 amino acids. Germline V CDR1 and CDR2: ENHRY, SYGVKD. The chain's CDR3 is CAISPATGQGSIGKNTDTQYF. Written as DNA, the CDR3 is TGTGCCATCTCCCCTGCAACGGGACAGGGAAGTATTGGGAAAAACACAGATACGCAGTATTTT.

The rearrangement links TRBV7-9 to TRBJ2-4, with 8 bases aligning to TRBD2. The CDR3 is made up of 17 amino acids. J gave up 9 bases and V 1 base, and 14 bases lay outside the gene matches. Looked up from germline, CDR1 is SEHNR and CDR2 is FQNEAQ (reference sequence). CDR3 coding DNA: TGTGCCAGCAGCTTAGGGGGAGGTGAGCGGGAGATGATCATTCAGTACTTC. Translated: CASSLGGGEREMIIQYF.

The CDR3 protein is CSVAVRLTSRADTQYF. CDR3 coding DNA: TGCAGCGTTGCCGTTAGATTGACTAGTCGGGCAGATACGCAGTATTTT. The chain joins TRBV29-1 to TRBJ2-3, with D perhaps TRBD2 (6 bases). CDR3 size: 16 residues. V was shortened by 4 bases and J by 4 bases, with 21 bases between the two germline ends. Germline V gene data show CDR1 as SQVTM and CDR2 as ANQGSEA.

The chain links TRBV30 to TRBJ1-6; 7 positions match TRBD1. The junction had 8 bases not matched to a gene; V was cut back by 3 bases and J by 3 bases. In germline, CDR1 is GTSNPN, CDR2 SVGIG (reference sequence). The CDR3 has 16 residues. For the CDR3, the DNA is TGTGCCTGGAGCTCCCCCGGACAGGTCTATAATTCACCCCTCCACTTT. Its protein product is CAWSSPGQVYNSPLHF.

This CDR3 is CASSPIGSGTDTQYF. For the CDR3, the DNA is TGTGCCAGCTCACCAATCGGGAGTGGCACAGATACGCAGTATTTT. This chain links TRBV18 with TRBJ2-3; D perhaps matches TRBD2 (6 bases). Germline V lookup: CDR1 KGHSH, CDR2 LQKENI. The CDR3 is 15 amino acids. V lost 2 bases to trimming and J lost 1 base, with 10 bases between them.

The chain couples TRBV3-1 (or the pseudogene TRBV3-2) to TRBJ2-7, with 10 nucleotides matching TRBD1. V was clipped by 0 bases and J by 7 bases; unmatched bases: 9. Germline CDR1 and CDR2: LGHDT and YNNKEL (reference sequence). The CDR3 covers 16 residues. The CDR3 DNA reads TGTGCCAGCAGCCAAGAAGCGGGGACAGGGGTAGAAGAGCAGTACTTC. This sequence encodes CASSQEAGTGVEEQYF.

J is TRBJ1-5 and V is TRBV24-1, with D possibly matching TRBD1 (6 bases). Trimming removed 8 bases at V and 7 bases at J, with 14 bases between. This CDR3 has 13 residues. Looked up from germline, CDR1 is KGHDR and CDR2 is SFDVKD. The CDR3 DNA reads TGTGCCACCATTTTGGGGGGGCAACAGCCCCAGCATTTT. Its translation is CATILGGQQPQHF.

The chain employs TRBV6-2 or TRBV6-3 and TRBJ2-3; possible D gene TRBD2, 5 bases. Per the germline V gene, CDR1 is MNHEY and CDR2 is SVGEGT. The CDR3 sequence is 14 residues long. The V end was cut by 4 bases, the J end by 0 bases, with 8 bases between. CDR3 bases: TGTGCCAGCAGTTCGCGGGCTAGCACAGATACGCAGTATTTT. Translating gives CASSSRASTDTQYF.

The chain carries TRBV7-9 and TRBJ1-2, with a weak D call TRBD1 (5 bases). Germline-derived CDR1 and CDR2 are SEHNR and FQNEAQ (reference sequence). This CDR3 is 14 amino acids long. Trimming took off 1 base at V and 5 bases at J, with 11 bases between the two ends. The DNA of the CDR3 is TGTGCCAGCAGCTTAGGCACAGGTTCTTATGGCTACACCTTC. Amino acid sequence: CASSLGTGSYGYTF.

J is TRBJ1-3 and V is TRBV21-1; the table names TRBD1, a call not compared with the DNA. TRBV21-1 is designated a pseudogene. The CDR3 consists of 15 residues. The CDR3 nucleotides are TGTGCCAGCAGCAAAGATGAGGACACAGAAAACACCATATATTTT. Translating gives CASSKDEDTENTIYF.

This clone has a single count. This chain joins TRBV6-1 and TRBJ2-7; TRBD2 is a possible D gene (6 bases). Germline values: CDR1 MNHNS, CDR2 SASEGT. V lost 4 bases and J 4 bases, leaving 20 bases between the germline ends. The CDR3 spans 16 residues. The CDR3 DNA follows: TGTGCCAGCAGTGTGGGGGTCGGGGGAGTGGAATACGAGCAGTACGTC. This sequence encodes CASSVGVGGVEYEQYV.